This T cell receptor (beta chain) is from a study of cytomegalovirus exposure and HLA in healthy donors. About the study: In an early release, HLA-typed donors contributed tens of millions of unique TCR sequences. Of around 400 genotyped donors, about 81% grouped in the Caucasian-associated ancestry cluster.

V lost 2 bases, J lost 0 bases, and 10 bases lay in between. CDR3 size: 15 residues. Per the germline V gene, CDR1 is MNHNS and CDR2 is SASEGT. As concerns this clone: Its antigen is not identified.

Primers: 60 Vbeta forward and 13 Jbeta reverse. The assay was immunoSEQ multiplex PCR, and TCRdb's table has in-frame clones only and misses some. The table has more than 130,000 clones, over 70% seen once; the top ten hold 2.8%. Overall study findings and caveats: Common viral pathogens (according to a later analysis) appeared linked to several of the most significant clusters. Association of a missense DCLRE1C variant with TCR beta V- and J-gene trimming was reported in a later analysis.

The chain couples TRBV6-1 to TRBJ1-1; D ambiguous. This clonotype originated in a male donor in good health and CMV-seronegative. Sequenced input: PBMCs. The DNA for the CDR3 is TGTGCCAGCAGTGAATTCGGCCGGGTGAACACTGAAGCTTTCTTT. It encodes CASSEFGRVNTEAFF.